One sample yielded the 23 T cell receptor beta chains listed below, sequenced in a study of blood T cell repertoires in COVID-19. Using immunoSEQ multiplex PCR, the repertoire was profiled, and TCRdb retains in-frame clones only, with some absent. The sample lists roughly 92,000 clones; around 87% were seen once. The sample was peripheral blood. These receptors came from a human donor with acute or convalescent COVID-19. The donor label of this sample is uncertain.

The chain employs TRBV5-8 and TRBJ2-3, with 7 bases fitting TRBD1. Germline V lookup: CDR1 SGHTS, CDR2 YDEGEE. The CDR3 contains 13 residues. With 5 bases clipped from V and 5 bases from J, the junction kept 5 bases outside the gene matches. CDR3 residues: CASSYRGRDTQYF. As DNA, the CDR3 is TGTGCCAGCAGTTACAGGGGTCGAGATACGCAGTATTTT.

There are a few counts of this clone. CDR3 residues: CASSQSGGSYNEQFF. DNA of the CDR3: TGTGCCAGCAGTCAAAGCGGGGGCTCCTACAATGAGCAGTTCTTC. The J gene is TRBJ2-1, the V gene TRBV28; TRBD2 matches at 8 bases. In germline, CDR1 is MDHEN, CDR2 SYDVKM. With V trimmed by 5 bases and J by 0 bases, 3 bases remained unmatched. The CDR3 runs to 15 residues. The entire variable domain, with the rest obtained from reference TRBV28 and TRBJ2-1, is as follows: DVKVTQSSRYLVKRTGEKVFLECVQDMDHENMFWYRQDPGLGLRLIYFSYDVKMKEKGDIPEGYSVSREKKERFSLILESASTNQTSMYLCASSQSGGSYNEQFFGPGTRLTVL.

V gene TRBV5-1 combines with J gene TRBJ2-5; 12 positions agree with TRBD2. Looked up from germline, CDR1 is SGHRS and CDR2 is YFSETQ. With V trimmed by 1 base and J by 13 bases, 11 bases remained unmatched. CDR3 size: 15 residues. The DNA for the CDR3 is TGCGCCAGCAGCTTGTCTTCGCGGACTAGCGGGGTCACGTACTTC. It specifies CASSLSSRTSGVTYF.

This chain joins TRBV7-9 and TRBJ1-1; D gene unclear. The V end was cut by 0 bases, the J end by 7 bases, with 9 bases between. Per the germline V gene, CDR1 is SEHNR and CDR2 is FQNEAQ (reference sequence). CDR3 size: 13 residues. The CDR3 region has the DNA TGTGCCAGCAGCTTAGCACCCGAGAATGAAGCTTTCTTT. This gives the protein CASSLAPENEAFF.

This chain uses TRBV18 with TRBJ1-4, with D hard to call. The CDR3 is 15 amino acids. Trimming cost V 2 bases and J 0 bases, with 7 bases left between them. The V gene's germline CDR1 is KGHSH and CDR2 LQKENI. CDR3 sequence reads: CASSPRQATNEKLFF. The CDR3 coding sequence is TGTGCCAGCTCACCAAGGCAGGCAACTAATGAAAAACTGTTTTTT.

This clone has only a few counts. The chain combines TRBV11-1 with TRBJ1-1; no clear D. Trimming left V 6 bases short and J 1 base short, with 9 bases between. Looked up from germline, CDR1 is SGHAT and CDR2 is FQDESV (reference sequence). The CDR3 contains 13 residues. In nucleotides, the CDR3 is TGTGCCAGCAGACTCCAGGCGAACACTGAAGCTTTCTTT. The encoded protein is CASRLQANTEAFF.

The chain carries TRBV6-6 and TRBJ1-6, with D possibly matching TRBD1 (5 bases). The germline V gene has CDR1 MNHNY and CDR2 SVGAGI (reference sequence). This CDR3 spans 15 amino acids. The V gene lost 6 bases and the J gene lost 8 bases, with 17 bases spanning the gap. CDR3 sequence (DNA): TGTGCCAGCAGCCTAGACAGCCTTGGGGATTCACCCCTCCACTTT. Translated, it gives CASSLDSLGDSPLHF.

This chain links TRBV18 with TRBJ2-7; 10 bases agree with TRBD1. The CDR3 is 14 residues long. V lost 5 bases, J lost 6 bases, and 7 bases stayed unmatched. From germline, CDR1 is KGHSH and CDR2 LQKENI. The CDR3 loop reads CASSSWDRGFEQYF. The DNA of the CDR3 is TGTGCCAGCTCATCCTGGGACAGGGGTTTCGAGCAGTACTTC.

The V and J genes are TRBV7-9 and TRBJ1-5, with a weak D call TRBD1 (6 bases). V shed 9 bases and J shed 0 bases, with 15 bases lying between them. Germline values: CDR1 SEHNR, CDR2 FQNEAQ (reference sequence). This CDR3 contains 15 residues. CDR3 region: CASSAGEFSNQPQHF. In nucleotides, the CDR3 is TGTGCCAGTTCTGCAGGGGAGTTTAGCAATCAGCCCCAGCATTTT.

The chain uses TRBV5-5 and TRBJ2-2; the match to TRBD1 covers 7 bases. The V gene's germline CDR1 is SGHKS and CDR2 YYEKEE (reference sequence). V dropped 2 bases and J dropped 0; count of bases not matched to a gene: 4. The CDR3 is 16 residues long. The CDR3 nucleotides read TGTGCCAGCAGCTTTTCCGGGACAGCGAACACCGGGGAGCTGTTTTTT. Its translation: CASSFSGTANTGELFF.

V and J are TRBV21-1 and TRBJ1-5; the listed D gene, TRBD1, was not tested against the DNA. TRBV21-1 is a pseudogene segment. The CDR3 is 20 residues long. The CDR3 DNA follows: TGTGCCAGCAGCAAAGAGATAGGGACAGGGGAAGGGGACACGCGGCAGCCCCAGCATTTT. Its protein is CASSKEIGTGEGDTRQPQHF.

The rearrangement joins TRBV28 to TRBJ1-4; 7 nucleotides align to TRBD1. CDR3 length equals 16 residues. Trimming at V came to 1 base and at J to 2 bases, leaving 4 bases not matched to a gene. Germline CDR1 MDHEN, CDR2 SYDVKM. CDR3 protein: CASSLYPGQTNEKLFF. DNA for the CDR3: TGTGCCAGCAGTTTATATCCGGGACAGACTAATGAAAAACTGTTTTTT.

V usage is TRBV10-3 and J usage is TRBJ2-3; 7 nucleotides match TRBD2. V trimming: 8 bases; J trimming: 1 base; junction bases outside the gene matches: 12. Looked up from germline, CDR1 is ENHRY and CDR2 is SYGVKD. This CDR3 has 16 amino acids. CDR3 amino acids: CAISRLGGTGTDTQYF. CDR3 in DNA: TGTGCCATCTCGCGTTTGGGGGGGACTGGCACAGATACGCAGTATTTT.

This chain joins TRBV15 and TRBJ2-3, with 13 bases matching TRBD2. This CDR3 comprises 19 residues. Germline V gene data show CDR1 as LNHNV and CDR2 as YYDKDF (reference sequence). V shed 4 bases, J shed 6 bases, and the junction held 16 bases outside the gene matches. CDR3 loop: CATSTPFLGTSGDGDTQYF. CDR3 bases: TGTGCCACCAGCACCCCCTTTTTGGGGACTAGCGGGGACGGCGATACGCAGTATTTT. The full variable domain, with the rest looked up from reference TRBV15 and TRBJ2-3, is DAMVIQNPRYQVTQFGKPVTLSCSQTLNHNVMYWYQQKSSQAPKLLFHYYDKDFNNEADTPDNFQSRRPNTSFCFLDIRSPGLGDTAMYLCATSTPFLGTSGDGDTQYFGPGTRLTVL.

This chain uses TRBV9 with TRBJ2-5; D might be TRBD2 (5 bases). Trimming removed 4 bases from V and 5 bases from J, with 15 bases in between. Germline CDR1 and CDR2: SGDLS and YYNGEE. The CDR3 has 14 amino acids. The CDR3 sequence: CASSRDRDKETQYF. The CDR3 nucleotides are TGTGCCAGCAGCCGGGATCGCGACAAGGAGACCCAGTACTTC.

The chain combines TRBV11-2 with TRBJ1-1; the D is unclear. Trimming removed 5 bases at V and 0 bases at J, with 10 bases between. Germline CDR1 and CDR2: SGHAT and FQNNGV. CDR3 length: 14 residues. The CDR3 DNA follows: TGTGCCAGCAGCCTACCTTCTGTGAACACTGAAGCTTTCTTT. Protein product: CASSLPSVNTEAFF.

The sample holds one count of this clone. The gene calls are TRBV12-3 or TRBV12-4 and TRBJ1-3; weak D call: TRBD1 (6 bases). Trimming took off 5 bases at V and 5 bases at J, with 10 bases between the two ends. CDR3 size: 13 residues. The CDR3 nucleotides are TGTGCCAGCAGTGAACAGGGAAGAAACACCATATATTTT. Its translation is CASSEQGRNTIYF.

J is TRBJ2-3 and V is TRBV27; TRBD2 matches at 10 bases. This CDR3 has 15 residues. V lost 4 bases and J lost 6; bases outside the gene matches: 7. Looked up from germline, CDR1 is MNHEY and CDR2 is SMNVEV (reference sequence). The CDR3 nucleotides read TGTGCCAGCAGTTCCCCGCCGGGACTAGCGGATACGCAGTATTTT. It specifies CASSSPPGLADTQYF.

The rearrangement joins TRBV5-1 to TRBJ2-3, with 11 positions matching TRBD2. Trimming at V came to 4 bases and at J to 0 bases, leaving 10 bases not matched to a gene. The germline gives CDR1 SGHRS, CDR2 YFSETQ. The length of the CDR3 is 18 residues. CDR3 sequence: CASSPSSSGGYSTDTQYF. The CDR3 DNA sequence: TGCGCCAGCAGCCCCTCGTCTAGCGGGGGGTATAGCACAGATACGCAGTATTTT. Complete variable domain (other parts from reference TRBV5-1 and TRBJ2-3): KAGVTQTPRYLIKTRGQQVTLSCSPISGHRSVSWYQQTPGQGLQFLFEYFSETQRNKGNFPGRFSGRQFSNSRSEMNVSTLELGDSALYLCASSPSSSGGYSTDTQYFGPGTRLTVL.

This clone occurred once. V and J are TRBV4-1 and TRBJ2-1; TRBD1 might be the D (6 bases). Trimming took 2 bases from V and 2 from J, leaving 10 bases between them. Germline V gives CDR1 MGHRA, CDR2 YSYEKL. The CDR3 loop spans 15 amino acids. CDR3 sequence: CASSQRGGPYNEQFF. The DNA for the CDR3 is TGCGCCAGCAGCCAACGTGGGGGCCCCTACAATGAGCAGTTCTTC.

The chain employs TRBV3-1 (or the pseudogene TRBV3-2) and TRBJ1-6; 7 bases map to TRBD1. Germline values: CDR1 LGHDT, CDR2 YNNKEL (reference sequence). V lost 1 base to trimming and J lost 10 bases; unmatched junction nucleotides: 7. The CDR3 has 15 residues. CDR3 in DNA: TGTGCCAGCAGCCAAGGACAGGGAAGGGGGTCACCCCTCCACTTT. Its translation: CASSQGQGRGSPLHF.

This clone appeared a single time. The J gene is TRBJ2-5, the V gene TRBV2, with TRBD1 as a possible D gene (5 bases). CDR1 is SNHLY and CDR2 is FYNNEI in the germline V gene. CDR3 size: 15 residues. Trimming cost V 4 bases and J 0 bases, with 12 bases left between them. DNA of the CDR3: TGTGCCAGCAGTGCTTTAGGGGCAAACCAAGAGACCCAGTACTTC. Translation gives CASSALGANQETQYF.

The chain is built from TRBV27 and TRBJ2-1, with D possibly matching TRBD2 (6 bases). Trimming removed 5 bases from V and 4 bases from J, with 15 bases in between. The germline CDR1 and CDR2 sequences are MNHEY and SMNVEV (reference sequence). The CDR3 contains 15 residues. The chain's CDR3 is CASSGAGTLYNEQFF. The CDR3 DNA sequence: TGTGCCAGCAGTGGAGCCGGGACTTTATACAATGAGCAGTTCTTC.